Sequencing of this T cell receptor beta chain was carried out in a study of beta chain features in type 1 diabetes. Study-level findings and limits: A closer apparent resemblance between naive, central memory and Treg TCRB repertoires was seen in patients than in healthy donors.

CDR3 size: 13 residues. Trimming took 5 bases from V and 7 from J; bases not matched to a gene: 6. CDR1 is SQVTM, CDR2 ANQGSEA, per germline. Only one heparinised blood draw was taken per donor, and its volume averaged approximately 0.11 L. Each of the CD4+ naive, central memory, regulatory and stem cell-like memory populations was sorted via CD45RO/CCR7/CD25/CD127/CD95/CD27. Comments on this clone: Antigen unknown.

Of the isolated RNA, all was reverse transcribed, and so the sequenced material was expressed TCRB transcripts. About 3.3 million reads, on average, came from each naive, central memory and regulatory T cell sample. Generated by immunoSEQ multiplex PCR, the TCRdb table keeps only in-frame clones and is missing some. The sample has 250,000 or so clones; more than 65% are singletons. This clonotype originated in a man aged 30 to 45 in good health. The chain links TRBV29-1 to TRBJ2-1; 9 bases line up with TRBD2. The sample taken for sequencing was naive CD4+ T cells from blood. This CDR3 is CSVSGGRANEQFF. The CDR3, as DNA: TGCAGCGTTTCTGGCGGGAGGGCTAATGAGCAGTTCTTC.